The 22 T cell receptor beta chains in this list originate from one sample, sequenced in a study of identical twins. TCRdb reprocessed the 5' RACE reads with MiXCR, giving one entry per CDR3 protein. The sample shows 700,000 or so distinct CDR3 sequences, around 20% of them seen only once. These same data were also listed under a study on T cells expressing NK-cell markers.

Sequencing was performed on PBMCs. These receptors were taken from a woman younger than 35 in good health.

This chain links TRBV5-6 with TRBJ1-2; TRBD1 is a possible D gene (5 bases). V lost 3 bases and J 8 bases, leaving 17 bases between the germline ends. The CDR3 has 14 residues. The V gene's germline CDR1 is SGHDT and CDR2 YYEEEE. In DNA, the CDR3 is TGTGCCAGCAGCTGGGGCTCAACGGCTCTCGGCTACACCTTC. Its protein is CASSWGSTALGYTF. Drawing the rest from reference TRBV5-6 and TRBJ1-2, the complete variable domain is DAGVTQSPTHLIKTRGQQVTLRCSPKSGHDTVSWYQQALGQGPQFIFQYYEEEERQRGNFPDRFSGHQFPNYSSELNVNALLLGDSALYLCASSWGSTALGYTFGSGTRLTVV.

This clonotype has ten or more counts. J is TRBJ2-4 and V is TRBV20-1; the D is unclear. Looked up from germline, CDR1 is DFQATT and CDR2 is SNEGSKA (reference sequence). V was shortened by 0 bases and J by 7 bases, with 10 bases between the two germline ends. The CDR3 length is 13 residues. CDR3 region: CSARDYSGNIQYF. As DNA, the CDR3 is TGCAGTGCTAGAGACTACTCTGGGAACATTCAGTACTTC.

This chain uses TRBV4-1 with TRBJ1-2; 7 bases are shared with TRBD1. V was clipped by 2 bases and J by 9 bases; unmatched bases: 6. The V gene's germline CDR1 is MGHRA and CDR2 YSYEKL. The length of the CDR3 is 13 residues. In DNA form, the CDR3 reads TGCGCCAGCAGCCAACCAGGGGGGAGCCGCTACACCTTC. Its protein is CASSQPGGSRYTF.

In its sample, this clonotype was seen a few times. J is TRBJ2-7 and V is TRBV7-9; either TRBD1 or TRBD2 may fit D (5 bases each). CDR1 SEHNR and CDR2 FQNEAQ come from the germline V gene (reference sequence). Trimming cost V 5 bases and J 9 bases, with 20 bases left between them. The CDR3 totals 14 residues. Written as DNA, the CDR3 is TGTGCCAGCAGCGCCCTCGGGACCTCCCTTGGGCAGTACTTC. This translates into CASSALGTSLGQYF.

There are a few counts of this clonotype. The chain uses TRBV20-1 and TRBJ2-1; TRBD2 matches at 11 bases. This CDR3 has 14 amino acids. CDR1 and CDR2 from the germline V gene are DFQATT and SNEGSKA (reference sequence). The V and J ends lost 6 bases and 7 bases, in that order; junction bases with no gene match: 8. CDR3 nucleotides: TGCAGTGCGAGGAGTACTAGCGGGAGAAATGAGCAGTTCTTC. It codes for CSARSTSGRNEQFF.

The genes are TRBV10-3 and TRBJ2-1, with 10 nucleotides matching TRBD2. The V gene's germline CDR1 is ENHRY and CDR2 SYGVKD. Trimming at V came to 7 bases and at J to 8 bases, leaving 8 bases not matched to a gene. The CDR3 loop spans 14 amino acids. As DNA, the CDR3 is TGTGCCATCACCGAGCGGGGGGGCCTCTATGAGCAGTTCTTC. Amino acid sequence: CAITERGGLYEQFF.

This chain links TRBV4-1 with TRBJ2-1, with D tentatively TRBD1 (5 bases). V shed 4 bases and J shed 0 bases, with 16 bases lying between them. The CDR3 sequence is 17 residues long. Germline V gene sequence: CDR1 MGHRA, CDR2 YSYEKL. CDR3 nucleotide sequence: TGCGCCAGCAGCCCTCAGGGTGGCTCCGGCTCCTACAATGAGCAGTTCTTC. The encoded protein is CASSPQGGSGSYNEQFF.

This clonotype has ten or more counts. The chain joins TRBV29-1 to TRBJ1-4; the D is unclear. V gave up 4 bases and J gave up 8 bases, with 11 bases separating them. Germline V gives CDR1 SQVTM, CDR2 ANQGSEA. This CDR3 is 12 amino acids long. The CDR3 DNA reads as TGCAGCGTTGTGTCCCACGAAGAAAAACTGTTTTTT. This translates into CSVVSHEEKLFF.

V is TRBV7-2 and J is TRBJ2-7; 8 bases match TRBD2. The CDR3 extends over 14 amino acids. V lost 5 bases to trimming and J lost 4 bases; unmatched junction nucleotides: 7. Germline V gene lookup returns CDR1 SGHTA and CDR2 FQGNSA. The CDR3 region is CASSQSGRGYEQYF. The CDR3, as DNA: TGTGCCAGCAGCCAAAGCGGGAGAGGGTACGAGCAGTACTTC.

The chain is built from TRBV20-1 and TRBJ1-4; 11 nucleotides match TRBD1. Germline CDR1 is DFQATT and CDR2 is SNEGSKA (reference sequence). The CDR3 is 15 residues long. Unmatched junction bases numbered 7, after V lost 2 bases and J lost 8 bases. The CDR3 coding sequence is TGCAGTGCTAGATCTCCGGGACAGGGGGAAGAAAAACTGTTTTTT. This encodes CSARSPGQGEEKLFF.

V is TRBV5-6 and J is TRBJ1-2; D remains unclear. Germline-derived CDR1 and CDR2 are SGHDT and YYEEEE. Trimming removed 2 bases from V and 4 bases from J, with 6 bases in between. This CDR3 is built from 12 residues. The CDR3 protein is CASSFEFYGYTF. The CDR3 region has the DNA TGTGCCAGCAGCTTTGAGTTCTATGGCTACACCTTC. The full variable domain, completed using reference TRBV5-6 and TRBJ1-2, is DAGVTQSPTHLIKTRGQQVTLRCSPKSGHDTVSWYQQALGQGPQFIFQYYEEEERQRGNFPDRFSGHQFPNYSSELNVNALLLGDSALYLCASSFEFYGYTFGSGTRLTVV.

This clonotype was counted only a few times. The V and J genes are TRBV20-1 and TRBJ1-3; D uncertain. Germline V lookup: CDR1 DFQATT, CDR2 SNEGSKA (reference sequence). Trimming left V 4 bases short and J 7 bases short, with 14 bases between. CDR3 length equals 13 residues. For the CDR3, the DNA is TGCAGTGCTAACGCTGGGAGGAAGAACACCATATATTTT. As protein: CSANAGRKNTIYF.

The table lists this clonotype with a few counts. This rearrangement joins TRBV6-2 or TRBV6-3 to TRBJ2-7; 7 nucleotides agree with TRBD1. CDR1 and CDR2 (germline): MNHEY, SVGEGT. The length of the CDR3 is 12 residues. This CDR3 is CAPGQRVYEQYF. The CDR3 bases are TGTGCACCGGGACAGAGAGTTTACGAGCAGTACTTC.

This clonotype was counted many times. CDR3 amino acids: CSAPRGSFYEQYF. Here the CDR3 DNA reads TGCAGTGCTCCCAGGGGGTCTTTCTACGAGCAGTACTTC. The V gene is TRBV20-1, the J gene TRBJ2-7; 7 positions agree with TRBD1. With V trimmed by 5 bases and J by 3 bases, 7 bases remained unmatched. Germline loops: CDR1 DFQATT, CDR2 SNEGSKA (reference sequence). This CDR3 has 13 amino acids.

Here the CDR3 reads CASSPGPRGGDEQFF. The CDR3 DNA is TGTGCCAGCAGCCCTGGACCCAGGGGGGGAGATGAGCAGTTCTTC. The V gene is TRBV7-2, the J gene TRBJ2-1; either TRBD1 or TRBD2 may fit D (7 bases each). The germline V gene has CDR1 SGHTA and CDR2 FQGNSA. The V end was cut by 5 bases, the J end by 8 bases, with 19 bases between. The CDR3 sequence is 15 residues long.

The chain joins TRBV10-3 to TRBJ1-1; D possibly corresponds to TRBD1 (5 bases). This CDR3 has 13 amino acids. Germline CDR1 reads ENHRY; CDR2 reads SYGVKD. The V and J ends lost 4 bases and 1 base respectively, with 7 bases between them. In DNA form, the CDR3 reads TGTGCCATCAGTGGGACAAAGAACACTGAAGCTTTCTTT. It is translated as CAISGTKNTEAFF.

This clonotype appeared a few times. The CDR3, as DNA: TGCAGTGCTACTCATAGCCGGCGGTCGGATGAGCAGTTCTTC. Translated, it gives CSATHSRRSDEQFF. The genes are TRBV20-1 and TRBJ2-1; D unresolved. The CDR3 has 14 amino acids. Between the trimmed V and J ends, which lost 4 bases and 8 bases, there was a span of 18 bases. The V gene's germline CDR1 is DFQATT and CDR2 SNEGSKA (reference sequence).

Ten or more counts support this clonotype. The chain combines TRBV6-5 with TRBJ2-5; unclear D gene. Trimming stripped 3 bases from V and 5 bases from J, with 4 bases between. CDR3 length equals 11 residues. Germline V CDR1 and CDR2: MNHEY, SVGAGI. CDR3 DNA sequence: TGTGCCAGCAGTTATGGGGAGACCCAGTACTTC. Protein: CASSYGETQYF.

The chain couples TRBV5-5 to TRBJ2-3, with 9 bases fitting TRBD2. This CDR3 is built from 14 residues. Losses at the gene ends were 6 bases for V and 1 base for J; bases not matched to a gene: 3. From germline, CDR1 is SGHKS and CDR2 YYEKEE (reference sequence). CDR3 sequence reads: CASTQRGGTDTQYF. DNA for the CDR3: TGTGCCAGCACCCAGCGGGGGGGCACAGATACGCAGTATTTT.

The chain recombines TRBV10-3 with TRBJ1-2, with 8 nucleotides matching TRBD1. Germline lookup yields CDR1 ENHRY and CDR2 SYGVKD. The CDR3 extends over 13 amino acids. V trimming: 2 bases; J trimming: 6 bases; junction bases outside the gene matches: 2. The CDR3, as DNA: TGTGCCATCAGTGAGACAGGGGGAAATGGCTACACCTTC. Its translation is CAISETGGNGYTF.

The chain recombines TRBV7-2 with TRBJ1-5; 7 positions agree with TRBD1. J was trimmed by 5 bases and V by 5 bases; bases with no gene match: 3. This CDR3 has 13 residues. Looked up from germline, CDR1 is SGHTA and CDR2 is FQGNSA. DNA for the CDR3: TGTGCCAGCAGCCCCAGGGGGGATCAGCCCCAGCATTTT. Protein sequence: CASSPRGDQPQHF. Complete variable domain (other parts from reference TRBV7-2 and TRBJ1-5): GAGVSQSPSNKVTEKGKDVELRCDPISGHTALYWYRQSLGQGLEFLIYFQGNSAPDKSGLPSDRFSAERTGGSVSTLTIQRTQQEDSAVYLCASSPRGDQPQHFGDGTRLSIL.

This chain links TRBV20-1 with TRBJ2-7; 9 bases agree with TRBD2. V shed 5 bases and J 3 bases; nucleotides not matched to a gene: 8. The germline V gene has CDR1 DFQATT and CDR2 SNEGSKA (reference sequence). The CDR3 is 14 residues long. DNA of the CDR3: TGCAGTGCTCCCCAGGGAGCGGGAGGCTACGAGCAGTACTTC. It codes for CSAPQGAGGYEQYF.